The 12 T cell receptor beta chains below were found in one sample sequenced in a study of identical twins. TCRdb reprocessed the 5' RACE reads with MiXCR, giving one entry per CDR3 protein. In the table there are 700,000 or so distinct CDR3 sequences, 8.6% of which are singletons. The sample also formed part of further work on yellow fever vaccine responses in identical twins.

The sample was PBMCs. Receptor source: a woman in her late teens or twenties in good health.

This chain uses TRBV12-5 with TRBJ2-7; 8 bases are shared with TRBD1. The V gene end was trimmed by 7 bases and the J gene end by 2 bases; junction bases not matched to a gene: 7. The germline V gene has CDR1 LGHNT and CDR2 FRNRAP. There are 14 residues in the CDR3. The CDR3 nucleotides are TGTGCTAGTGCCGGGGACAGGCCACCCTACGAGCAGTACTTC. Translation: CASAGDRPPYEQYF.

The gene calls are TRBV2 and TRBJ1-1; D is ambiguous. The length of the CDR3 is 11 residues. Trimming left V 10 bases short and J 5 bases short, with 11 bases between. In germline, CDR1 is SNHLY, CDR2 FYNNEI. CDR3 residues: CATSVGTEAFF. In DNA, the CDR3 is TGTGCCACTTCGGTGGGTACTGAAGCTTTCTTT.

This rearrangement joins TRBV29-1 to TRBJ2-6, with D hard to call. Trimming pared 0 bases from V and 0 bases from J, leaving 9 bases between. The CDR3 contains 16 residues. Germline V gene lookup returns CDR1 SQVTM and CDR2 ANQGSEA. Written as DNA, the CDR3 is TGCAGCGTTGAAGAGGGATGGTACTCTGGGGCCAACGTCCTGACTTTC. Translation: CSVEEGWYSGANVLTF.

The table lists this clonotype with a few counts. This CDR3 reads CSARILAGETQYF. CDR3 DNA sequence: TGCAGTGCTAGAATTTTGGCCGGAGAGACCCAGTACTTC. The V gene is TRBV20-1, the J gene TRBJ2-5; D uncertain. Trimming pared 2 bases from V and 4 bases from J, leaving 11 bases between. The CDR3 extends over 13 amino acids. Germline assignment: CDR1 DFQATT and CDR2 SNEGSKA (reference sequence).

Only a few counts were recorded for this clonotype. The chain combines TRBV4-3 with TRBJ2-1, with TRBD1 identical over 7 bases. This CDR3 region has 16 residues. V lost 0 bases, J lost 5 bases, and 7 bases stayed unmatched. Germline V gene lookup returns CDR1 LGHNA and CDR2 YSLEER. CDR3 coding DNA: TGCGCCAGCAGCCAAGATTTGGACAGGTATAACAATGAGCAGTTCTTC. Translated, it gives CASSQDLDRYNNEQFF.

This clonotype was seen ten or more times. The rearrangement joins TRBV12-3 or TRBV12-4 to TRBJ1-1; 7 bases align to TRBD1. The CDR3 spans 16 residues. V shed 4 bases and J 1 base; nucleotides not matched to a gene: 9. The CDR3 region is CASSSDRAPSNTEAFF. Written as DNA, the CDR3 is TGTGCCAGCAGTTCCGACAGGGCCCCCTCGAACACTGAAGCTTTCTTT.

This chain uses TRBV3-1 with TRBJ2-7, with TRBD2 matching over 8 bases. The CDR3 runs 17 residues. Germline V gene lookup returns CDR1 LGHDT and CDR2 YNNKEL (reference sequence). V lost 3 bases, J lost 6 bases, and 16 bases stayed unmatched. CDR3 in amino acids: CASSHRLGREVPSEQYF. CDR3 sequence (DNA): TGTGCCAGCAGCCACCGCCTGGGGCGGGAGGTCCCGTCCGAGCAGTACTTC.

This clonotype was counted ten times or more. The rearrangement uses TRBV6-1 and TRBJ2-2; D is possibly TRBD1 (6 bases). Trimming stripped 8 bases from V and 3 bases from J, with 13 bases between. The CDR3 contains 14 residues. In germline, CDR1 is MNHNS, CDR2 SASEGT. The CDR3 sequence is CASREQGDTGELFF. The CDR3 DNA sequence: TGTGCCAGCCGAGAACAGGGCGACACCGGGGAGCTGTTTTTT.

The V call is TRBV6-2 or TRBV6-3, the J call TRBJ2-1, with a weak D call TRBD1 (6 bases). The CDR3 spans 15 residues. CDR1 is MNHEY, CDR2 SVGEGT, per germline. Trimming left V 0 bases short and J 6 bases short, with 12 bases between. As DNA, the CDR3 is TGTGCCAGCAGTTACTCGAGAGGCAGGGGCAATGAGCAGTTCTTC. Translated: CASSYSRGRGNEQFF.

This clonotype appeared a few times. This sequence joins TRBV28 and TRBJ1-1; no firm D call. There are 12 residues in the CDR3. Per germline, CDR1 MDHEN and CDR2 SYDVKM. Between the trimmed V and J ends, which lost 5 bases and 4 bases, there was a span of 8 bases. CDR3 region: CASSDSFTEAFF. The CDR3 DNA follows: TGTGCCAGCAGTGACTCCTTCACTGAAGCTTTCTTT.

In this sample, this clonotype turned up many times. The rearrangement links TRBV4-1 to TRBJ2-2; weak D call: TRBD2 (5 bases). Germline CDR1 and CDR2: MGHRA and YSYEKL. The V and J ends lost 4 bases and 6 bases respectively, with 6 bases between them. This CDR3 region has 12 residues. For the CDR3, the DNA is TGCGCCAGCAGCCCTAGCTCCGGGGAGCTGTTTTTT. The encoded protein is CASSPSSGELFF.

The table lists this clonotype with many counts. This CDR3 reads CASSSGGATSLSSYNEQFF. The DNA of the CDR3 is TGTGCCAGCAGCTCCGGTGGGGCCACTAGCCTGAGCTCCTACAATGAGCAGTTCTTC. This sequence joins TRBV11-1 and TRBJ2-1, with a possible D match to TRBD2 (6 bases). Germline V gene lookup returns CDR1 SGHAT and CDR2 FQDESV (reference sequence). Between the trimmed V and J ends, which lost 4 bases and 0 bases, there was a span of 22 bases. The CDR3 is 19 amino acids.